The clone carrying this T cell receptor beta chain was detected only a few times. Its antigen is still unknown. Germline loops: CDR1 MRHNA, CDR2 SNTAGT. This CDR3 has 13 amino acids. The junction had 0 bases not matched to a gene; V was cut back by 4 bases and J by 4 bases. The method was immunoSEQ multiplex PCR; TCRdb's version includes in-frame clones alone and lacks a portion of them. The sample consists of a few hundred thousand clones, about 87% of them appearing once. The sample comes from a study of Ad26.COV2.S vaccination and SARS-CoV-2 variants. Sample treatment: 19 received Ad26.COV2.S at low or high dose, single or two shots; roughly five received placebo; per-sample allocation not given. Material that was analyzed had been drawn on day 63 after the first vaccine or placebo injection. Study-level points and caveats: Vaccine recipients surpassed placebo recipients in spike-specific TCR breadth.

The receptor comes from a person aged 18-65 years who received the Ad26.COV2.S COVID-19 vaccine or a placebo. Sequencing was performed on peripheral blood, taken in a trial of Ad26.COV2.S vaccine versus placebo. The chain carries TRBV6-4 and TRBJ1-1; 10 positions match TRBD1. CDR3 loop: CASSGTGGTEAFF. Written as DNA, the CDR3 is TGTGCCAGCAGTGGGACAGGGGGCACTGAAGCTTTCTTT.